This record concerns one T cell receptor (beta chain) sequence. This specimen belongs to a study of blood T cell repertoires in COVID-19. Study-level background: Spain, Italy and the United States supplied samples that represented acute and convalescent COVID-19. PBMCs, B-cell-depleted T cells, or T cells were the source of the cDNA or gDNA that made up the material.

The V segment lost 4 bases and the J segment 3 bases; nucleotides outside the gene matches: 1. The CDR3 loop spans 13 amino acids. Using immunoSEQ multiplex PCR, the repertoire was profiled, and TCRdb retains in-frame clones only, with some absent. This table holds 110,000 to 150,000 clones, about 84% found once. The specimen was peripheral blood. The receptor was isolated from a woman of 80 years or more in a cohort sampled during active or convalescent COVID-19. The chain joins TRBV12-3 or TRBV12-4 to TRBJ2-5, with TRBD2 identical over 8 bases. The CDR3 spells CASSYSGKETQYF. CDR3 nucleotides: TGTGCCAGCAGTTATAGCGGGAAAGAGACCCAGTACTTC.